In its sample, the clone carrying this T cell receptor (beta chain) was seen once. The target antigen is unknown. Sequence data for DNA of cultured CD4+ T cells were generated by the Oncomine TCR Beta short-read assay. TCRdb reanalysed the PCR reads using MiXCR and keeps one entry per CDR3 protein. The sample holds some 7,000 distinct CDR3 sequences, roughly 36% seen once. These data are taken from a study of vaccination and CD4 T cells after COVID-19. This CDR3 comprises 13 residues. The germline CDR1 and CDR2 sequences are SEHNR and FQNEAQ (reference sequence). V was clipped by 3 bases and J by 4 bases, with 8 bases between them. Treatment meaning: approximately nine-day PBMC culture with coronavirus spike peptide pools or control peptides (ViraFEST assay). The collection of CD4+ T cells from the unexposed donor took place before the COVID-19 pandemic (2011-2018).

Sequencing was done on a sample of CD4+ T cells from blood, cultured in vitro. The V gene is TRBV7-9, the J gene TRBJ2-3; D is uncertain. The TCR sequence derives from a human donor in good health. The CDR3 sequence is CASSFTQPDTQYF. CDR3 nucleotide sequence: TGTGCCAGCAGCTTTACCCAGCCAGATACGCAGTATTTT.